This note documents a single T cell receptor beta chain sequence. This research-autopsy study prospectively enrolled adult allogeneic hematopoietic cell transplant recipients with steroid-refractory graft-versus-host disease. The sample is drawn from a study of tissue T cells after allogeneic stem cell transplantation. CDR3 sequences, V/J genes, frequencies and template counts came from survey-depth TCRbeta sequencing. This table comes from immunoSEQ multiplex PCR, and its TCRdb copy is limited to in-frame clones, with some not included. The sample shows a few thousand clones, 55% to 80% of them seen only once. The CDR3 covers 15 residues. Germline V gene sequence: CDR1 LNHDA, CDR2 SQIVND (reference sequence). V was pared by 6 bases and J by 1 base, with 15 bases between.

The specimen was transverse colon tissue, collected at autopsy. The receptor was isolated from a male patient of 60 years or more with steroid-refractory graft-versus-host disease after an allogeneic stem cell transplant. Part of the T cell pool may stem from the graft donor. The chain couples TRBV19 to TRBJ1-1; maybe TRBD1 (6 bases). The CDR3 is CASSPTGLGNTEAFF. CDR3 DNA sequence: TGTGCCAGTAGCCCTACAGGGTTGGGGAACACTGAAGCTTTCTTT.